Here is one T cell receptor (beta chain) with its context. Antigen: not known. This sample was included in a study of OX40 agonist ivuxolimab in advanced cancers. Study overall: Prior checkpoint blockade (anti-PD-1, anti-PD-L1 or anti-CTLA-4) was permitted; about 40% had it.

TCRdb's table, derived via immunoSEQ multiplex PCR, lists solely in-frame clones and lacks some. The sample records 39,000 or so clones, roughly 90% being singletons. Study findings and constraints: The CD4+ and CD8+ T cells in the blood had expanded clonally by week 6 at 0.1 to 3.0 mg/kg.

The V gene end was trimmed by 3 bases and the J gene end by 6 bases; junction bases not matched to a gene: 2. Germline assignment: CDR1 SGDLS and CDR2 YYNGEE. This CDR3 is 14 amino acids long. Blood sampling took place at baseline, cycle 4 day 1, and cycle 7 day 1. The specimen was CD4+ or CD8+ T cells sorted from blood, collected in a trial of the OX40 agonist ivuxolimab. The source is an adult with an advanced solid tumor such as melanoma, head and neck, liver or kidney cancer. V and J are TRBV9 and TRBJ1-5; 11 bases line up with TRBD1. CDR3 residues: CASSAGTGGQPQHF. The CDR3 DNA reads TGTGCCAGCAGCGCTGGGACAGGGGGTCAGCCCCAGCATTTT.